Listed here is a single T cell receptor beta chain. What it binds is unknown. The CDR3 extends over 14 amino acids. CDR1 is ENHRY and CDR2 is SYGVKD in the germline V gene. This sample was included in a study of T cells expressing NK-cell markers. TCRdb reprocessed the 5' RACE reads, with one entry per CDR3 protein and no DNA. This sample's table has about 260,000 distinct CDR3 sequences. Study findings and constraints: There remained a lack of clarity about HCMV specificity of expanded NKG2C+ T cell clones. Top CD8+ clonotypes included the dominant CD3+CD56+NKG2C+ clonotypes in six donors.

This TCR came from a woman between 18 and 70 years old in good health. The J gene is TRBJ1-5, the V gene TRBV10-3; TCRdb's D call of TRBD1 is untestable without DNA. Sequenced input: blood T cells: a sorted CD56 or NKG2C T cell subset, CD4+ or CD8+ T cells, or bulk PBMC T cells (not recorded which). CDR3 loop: CAISEQGGNQPQHF.